This TCR beta chain was found in a study of blood T cell repertoires in COVID-19 (dated by TCRdb to 2020 to 2021). For context, the study as a whole: Samples from collaborators originated in the United States, Italy and Spain and spanned both the acute and convalescent phases of COVID-19. Subjects who had been exposed to COVID-19, were actively infected with it, or had recovered from it provided the deeply sampled blood TCRbeta repertoires that made up the dataset. Samples came from the ongoing ImmuneRACE study (first 160 participants) plus 1,254 subjects from 6 global collaborators. A freely available public database, intended as a resource for researchers studying the immune response to SARS-CoV-2, is where the repertoires were released. HLA class I and class II types, where available, came from metadata supplied by the sample provider rather than from assay-based typing. A de-identified subject ID, COVID-19 status, age in years and sex were almost always included in the sample metadata. The material from the prospective study consisted of cDNA or gDNA derived from T cells, B-cell-depleted T cells, or PBMCs.

Broad study findings and their caveats: The amount of clinical and demographic metadata varied by source and participant and was provided uncurated.

Collaborating institutions collected whole blood in K2EDTA tubes following their own protocols. For TCRbeta analysis, collaborators shipped samples as frozen whole blood, isolated PBMCs, or DNA extracted from either of those sample types. The immunoSEQ Assay, a bias-controlled multiplex PCR, was used to amplify TCRbeta CDR3 regions from genomic DNA. For the original study's pipeline: Nucleated cell counts per sample were estimated from amplification of reference gene primers within the assay. To quantify the absolute abundance of each unique TCRbeta CDR3 rearrangement, sequence reads were collapsed and filtered. For each sample, productive Simpson clonality was calculated as the square root of Simpson's diversity index across productive rearrangements. This is the immuneACCESS table as TCRdb keeps it, with only in-frame sequences that have V and J called. A part of the clones is gone; compared with another copy, unresolved V genes explain less than half, and the rest is unexplained. D and trimming were read from the DNA, whereas the V and J calls and clone size are those reported in that table. For this sample the table gives around 150,000 clones, of which roughly 80% were detected only once. Roughly 2% of the sample goes to the ten largest clones.

Concerning this clone itself: Its antigen has not been determined. No base quality values were provided; no much bigger clone lies one nucleotide off.

The sample comprised peripheral blood. The TCR sequence derives from a man aged 65-85 years with acute or convalescent COVID-19.

The sequenced DNA is TGTGCCAGCAGTGCTGGGGCTTTTGGCAATCAGCCCCAGCATTTT. This sequence encodes CASSAGAFGNQPQHF. This sequence uses TRBV2 and TRBJ1-5, with TRBD1 as a weak D call on 5 bases. The germline V gene supplies CDR1 SNHLY and CDR2 FYNNEI. The trim is 4 bases for V and 2 bases for J, with a gap of 12 bases between the germline ends. The CDR3, cysteine through phenylalanine, is 15 amino acids long. Just the 45-base CDR3 DNA is kept, in frame starting at base 1.